The T cell receptor beta chain under discussion was sequenced for a study of T-cell memory formation after mild COVID-19. In the study overall: For the most part, TCR clusters were specific to one donor.

As to this clonotype: What it recognizes is unknown.

Study results and caveats: CD4+ contracting clones lay mainly in CM and EM, CD8+ ones in EMRA. Pre-infection memory harbored some responding clones, suggesting cross-reactive memory joined.

The germline V gene encodes CDR1 MGHRA and CDR2 YSYEKL. V gave up 0 bases and J gave up 8 bases; unmatched junction bases: 5. The CDR3 length is 15 residues. The authors produced TCR alpha and TCR beta cDNA libraries with sample barcodes and UMIs by 5'RACE using constant-segment primers. Each CDR3 protein gets one entry after TCRdb re-called the 5' RACE reads with MiXCR. Of hundreds of thousands of distinct CDR3 sequences in the sample, under 30% were seen once. This TCR derives from an adult woman who had mild COVID-19 (a few samples of this study predate the infection). Cell type and time point are not known. The chain joins TRBV4-1 to TRBJ1-4; TRBD1 agrees at 8 bases. The specimen was PBMCs or a T cell subset sorted from them (not recorded which). CDR3 sequence: CASSQDGDRSEKLFF. CDR3 nucleotides: TGCGCCAGCAGCCAAGATGGGGACAGGAGCGAAAAACTGTTTTTT.